These 22 T cell receptor beta chains were all obtained from the same sample, sequenced in a study of regulatory T cells in long-lasting Graves disease. To make TCR beta libraries, researchers used iRepertoire HTBI primers and Arm-PCR of CDR3 regions. TCRdb processed the multiplex PCR reads anew with MiXCR; each CDR3 protein has one entry. The top ten clones hold about an eighth of a sample with roughly 500,000 distinct CDR3 sequences, less than 25% of them seen once. As to time point: persistent/refractory GD, antithyroid drugs over 5 years with positive TRAb. PBMC RNA served as the TCR library source. The source was peripheral blood mononuclear cells (PBMCs), collected when the disease was refractory, from a patient treated with antithyroid drugs. These receptors originate from a female donor with Graves disease.

The chain links TRBV7-9 to TRBJ2-7; no definite D call. Germline V CDR1 and CDR2: SEHNR, FQNEAQ (reference sequence). This CDR3 has 14 residues. V lost 5 bases to trimming and J lost 0 bases, with 11 bases between them. The CDR3 protein is CASSNIQRSYEQYF. In DNA, the CDR3 is TGTGCCAGCAGCAACATACAGCGCTCCTACGAGCAGTACTTC.

As concerns this clonotype: Germline is not matched at one junction end, which may reflect a read error. CDR3 bases: TGTGTCAGCAACCAGGGGGCGACTGGGCAGCCCCAGCATTTT. Its translation: CVSNQGATGQPQHF. The chain recombines TRBV6-4 with TRBJ1-5, with 8 nucleotides matching TRBD1. Germline assignment: CDR1 MRHNA and CDR2 SNTAGT. The CDR3 has 14 residues.

The rearrangement joins TRBV20-1 to TRBJ1-1; D uncertain. This CDR3 has 13 amino acids. The V end was cut by 4 bases, the J end by 3 bases, with 12 bases between. The germline V gene encodes CDR1 DFQATT and CDR2 SNEGSKA (reference sequence). CDR3 nucleotide sequence: TGCAGTGCTACCCACTGGGGTGACACTGAAGCTTTCTTT. This sequence encodes CSATHWGDTEAFF.

In this sample, this clonotype turned up a few times. This chain uses TRBV13 with TRBJ2-7; the D is unclear. V was trimmed by 3 bases and J by 0 bases, leaving 9 bases between them. Looked up from germline, CDR1 is PRHDT and CDR2 is FYEKMQ (reference sequence). This CDR3 has 14 amino acids. The DNA for the CDR3 is TGTGCCAGCAGCTTCCGTACGAGCTCCTACGAGCAGTACTTC. Residues: CASSFRTSSYEQYF.

In this sample, this clonotype turned up many times. The chain has TRBV27 and TRBJ1-1; D ambiguous. V was cut by 7 bases and J by 0 bases, with 12 bases left in between. The CDR3 spans 14 residues. In germline, CDR1 is MNHEY, CDR2 SMNVEV (reference sequence). CDR3: CASTAQALNTEAFF. CDR3 nucleotide sequence: TGTGCCAGCACGGCCCAGGCCCTGAACACTGAAGCTTTCTTT.

Comments on this clonotype: Given a much more abundant clone one base away, this may be a read error. This likely comes from a read error, as the CDR3 has no conserved phenylalanine or tryptophan at its end. The chain links TRBV30 to TRBJ2-5; D ambiguous. CDR1 GTSNPN and CDR2 SVGIG come from the germline V gene (reference sequence). V was pared by 0 bases and J by 2 bases, with 13 bases between. CDR3 length equals 15 residues. This chain's CDR3 is CAWSVAQGRQETQYL. CDR3 nucleotide sequence: TGTGCCTGGAGTGTTGCGCAAGGTCGGCAAGAGACCCAGTACCTC.

The rearrangement uses TRBV25-1 and TRBJ2-2; TRBD1 matches 9 bases. The trim removed 8 bases at V and 4 bases at J, leaving 5 bases unmatched. This CDR3 is built from 14 residues. Germline V lookup: CDR1 MGHDK, CDR2 SYGVNS. Here the CDR3 reads CASFGTGLTGELFF. The CDR3 DNA reads as TGTGCCAGCTTCGGGACAGGGCTCACCGGGGAGCTGTTTTTT.

This clonotype came up many times. The chain is built from TRBV27 and TRBJ2-7; D possibly corresponds to TRBD2 (6 bases). The CDR3 spans 14 residues. Germline CDR1 reads MNHEY; CDR2 reads SMNVEV (reference sequence). Trimming shortened V by 5 bases and J by 6 bases, and 17 bases separated the two germline ends. This CDR3 is CASSGGNRPFEQYF. Written as DNA, the CDR3 is TGTGCCAGCAGTGGAGGGAATCGGCCCTTCGAGCAGTACTTC.

This clonotype occurred a few times. The CDR3 is CASNRVTDTQYF. The CDR3 DNA reads as TGTGCCAGTAACCGGGTCACAGATACGCAGTATTTT. The chain links TRBV7-9 to TRBJ2-3; D gene unclear. From germline, CDR1 is SEHNR and CDR2 FQNEAQ (reference sequence). Trimming cost V 9 bases and J 2 bases, with 9 bases left between them. CDR3 length: 12 residues.

This clonotype was picked up one time. The CDR3 sequence is CASSLAAGTGELFF. The CDR3 DNA sequence: TGTGCCAGCAGCTTGGCAGCGGGCACCGGGGAGCTGTTTTTT. The V call is TRBV7-3, the J call TRBJ2-2; a weak D match, TRBD2 (6 bases). Trimming removed 3 bases at V and 4 bases at J, with 9 bases between. CDR3 length: 14 residues. The V gene's germline CDR1 is SGHTA and CDR2 FQGTGA. The full variable domain, with the rest looked up from reference TRBV7-3 and TRBJ2-2, is GAGVSQTPSNKVTEKGKYVELRCDPISGHTALYWYRQSLGQGPEFLIYFQGTGAADDSGLPNDRFFAVRPEGSVSTLKIQRTERGDSAVYLCASSLAAGTGELFFGEGSRLTVL.

The sample holds many counts of this clonotype. V is TRBV7-2 and J is TRBJ1-5; perhaps TRBD1 as D (5 bases). The CDR3 is 15 residues long. The germline V gene encodes CDR1 SGHTA and CDR2 FQGNSA. Deletions cut 3 bases from V and 0 bases from J, with 9 bases between. CDR3 bases: TGTGCCAGCAGCTTGACAGTTTATAGCAATCAGCCCCAGCATTTT. Translating it yields CASSLTVYSNQPQHF.

This clonotype showed up just a few times. The rearrangement joins TRBV29-1 to TRBJ1-3; D is possibly TRBD1 (6 bases). This CDR3 region has 12 residues. The V gene's germline CDR1 is SQVTM and CDR2 ANQGSEA. Trimming took 7 bases from V and 0 from J, leaving 7 bases between them. The CDR3 loop reads CSGTASGNTIYF. Written as DNA, the CDR3 is TGCAGCGGGACAGCCTCTGGAAACACCATATATTTT.

The J gene is TRBJ2-5, the V gene TRBV7-2; TRBD2 aligns across 14 bases. The V gene end was trimmed by 5 bases and the J gene end by 5 bases; junction bases not matched to a gene: 10. The CDR3 length is 17 residues. Germline CDR1 and CDR2: SGHTA and FQGNSA. The CDR3 here is CASSTTTSGGAVETQYF. The CDR3 DNA reads TGTGCCAGCAGCACCACGACTAGCGGGGGGGCCGTTGAGACCCAGTACTTC.

This rearrangement joins TRBV6-1 to TRBJ1-5, with TRBD1 matching over 7 bases. The CDR3 totals 15 residues. The trim removed 2 bases at V and 6 bases at J, leaving 7 bases unmatched. Germline CDR1 is MNHNS and CDR2 is SASEGT. CDR3 in DNA: TGTGCCAGCAGTGAATGGGACAGTTCGGGTCAGCCCCAGCATTTT. Protein sequence: CASSEWDSSGQPQHF.

Points on this clonotype: It may be a read error: a sequence one base away is much more abundant. Because it lacks the conserved phenylalanine or tryptophan at the end, this CDR3 is likely a read error. This sequence joins TRBV7-2 and TRBJ2-7; possible D gene TRBD1, 6 bases. Trimming left V 5 bases short and J 4 bases short, with 15 bases between. This CDR3 region has 14 residues. Germline V lookup: CDR1 SGHTA, CDR2 FQGNSA. In DNA, the CDR3 is TGTGCCAGCAGCGCGTACAGGGACGTGTACGAGCAGTACTCC. This translates into CASSAYRDVYEQYS.

The table lists this clonotype with a few counts. The CDR3 loop is CSVRDRERAFF. The CDR3 DNA sequence: TGCAGCGTGCGCGACAGGGAGCGGGCTTTCTTT. V is TRBV29-1 and J is TRBJ1-1; TRBD1 matches 7 bases. Trimming removed 6 bases from V and 11 bases from J; junction bases left unmatched: 9. CDR1 is SQVTM and CDR2 is ANQGSEA in the germline V gene. This CDR3 contains 11 residues.

The chain carries TRBV7-2 and TRBJ2-3; a possible D gene is TRBD1 (5 bases). Deletions cut 1 base from V and 0 bases from J, with 17 bases between. CDR1 is SGHTA and CDR2 is FQGNSA in the germline V gene. The CDR3 extends over 18 amino acids. CDR3 loop: CASSLEWTFPSSTDTQYF. The CDR3 DNA reads as TGTGCCAGCAGCTTAGAATGGACATTCCCCTCTAGCACAGATACGCAGTATTTT.

The chain links TRBV19 to TRBJ2-2; tentative D call: TRBD2 (5 bases). The CDR3 contains 14 residues. Germline V gene data show CDR1 as LNHDA and CDR2 as SQIVND (reference sequence). Trimming removed 5 bases from V and 6 bases from J, with 13 bases in between. The CDR3 spells CASSPTRLSGELFF. Written as DNA, the CDR3 is TGTGCCAGTAGTCCCACTAGATTATCCGGGGAGCTGTTTTTT.

There are a few counts of this clonotype. This chain joins TRBV7-3 and TRBJ1-4; D remains ambiguous. V was pared by 4 bases and J by 6 bases, with 9 bases between. Germline lookup yields CDR1 SGHTA and CDR2 FQGTGA. The CDR3 runs to 13 residues. This CDR3 is CASSSGRDEKLFF. Written as DNA, the CDR3 is TGTGCCAGCAGCTCAGGACGGGATGAAAAACTGTTTTTT.

As DNA, the CDR3 is TGTGCCAGCAGCGTATCCAGGGGCTATGGCTACACCTTC. It specifies CASSVSRGYGYTF. V usage is TRBV9 and J usage is TRBJ1-2; possibly TRBD1 for D (6 bases). Germline V gives CDR1 SGDLS, CDR2 YYNGEE. Trimming took off 1 base at V and 4 bases at J, with 8 bases between the two ends. CDR3 length: 13 amino acids. The variable domain in full, with the rest retrieved from reference TRBV9 and TRBJ1-2, is DSGVTQTPKHLITATGQRVTLRCSPRSGDLSVYWYQQSLDQGLQFLIQYYNGEERAKGNILERFSAQQFPDLHSELNLSSLELGDSALYFCASSVSRGYGYTFGSGTRLTVV.

The chain combines TRBV20-1 with TRBJ1-6; D unclear. From germline, CDR1 is DFQATT and CDR2 SNEGSKA (reference sequence). With 6 bases removed from V and 0 bases from J, the gap between germline ends came to 12 bases. The CDR3 is 15 residues long. The CDR3 reads CSALGESSYNSPLHF. CDR3 DNA: TGCAGTGCCCTGGGAGAGAGCTCCTATAATTCACCCCTCCACTTT.

This chain connects TRBV29-1 to TRBJ1-6, with TRBD1 matching 7 bases. The junction had 2 bases not matched to a gene; V was cut back by 4 bases and J by 5 bases. In germline, CDR1 is SQVTM, CDR2 ANQGSEA. The CDR3 has 13 residues. The CDR3, as DNA: TGCAGCGTTGGAGGGACAGATAATTCACCCCTCCACTTT. It specifies CSVGGTDNSPLHF.